The rows below give T cell receptor beta chains drawn from one sample of a study of blood T cell repertoires in COVID-19. Assay: immunoSEQ multiplex PCR; the TCRdb copy retains only in-frame clones and omits some. The top ten clones hold roughly 9.6% of a sample with 150,000 to 200,000 clones, 81% of them seen once. Sequencing input: peripheral blood. Receptors originate from a man in his sixties with active or convalescent COVID-19. Both conserved end residues are part of each CDR3. D genes are given only for firm matches.

D: NA
J: TRBJ2-1
V: TRBV29-1
CDR3: CSVTSSEANSYNEQFF
DNA: TGCAGCGTTACTTCGTCGGAGGCTAACTCCTACAATGAGCAGTTCTTC

D: NA
J: TRBJ1-1
V: TRBV3-1/TRBV3-2
CDR3: CASSQELFGGSSNTEAFF
DNA: TGTGCCAGCAGCCAAGAGCTCTTCGGCGGATCGTCGAACACTGAAGCTTTCTTT

D: TRBD1
J: TRBJ2-4
V: TRBV4-1
CDR3: CASSQGDRSGKNIQYF
DNA: TGCGCCAGCAGCCAAGGGGACAGGTCAGGCAAAAACATTCAGTACTTC

D: NA
J: TRBJ2-1
V: TRBV5-6
CDR3: CASSLLGDSNEQFF
DNA: TGTGCCAGCAGCCTGCTCGGGGACTCCAATGAGCAGTTCTTC

D: NA
J: TRBJ1-6
V: TRBV15
CDR3: CATSRDRGSPNSPLHF
DNA: TGTGCCACCAGCAGAGATAGGGGGTCCCCGAATTCACCCCTCCACTTT

D: TRBD1
J: TRBJ2-7
V: TRBV5-1
CDR3: CASSLPLRRQGIAYEQYF
DNA: TGCGCCAGCAGCTTGCCGCTTCGACGACAGGGGATCGCGTACGAGCAGTACTTC

D: NA
J: TRBJ1-1
V: TRBV30
CDR3: CAWTPGSTEAFF
DNA: TGTGCCTGGACCCCAGGGTCTACTGAAGCTTTCTTT

D: NA
J: TRBJ1-2
V: TRBV24-1
CDR3: CATSDSGDPNYGYTF
DNA: TGTGCCACCAGTGACTCCGGAGATCCTAACTATGGCTACACCTTC

D: TRBD1
J: TRBJ1-2
V: TRBV19
CDR3: CASSETWTGGLSYGYTF
DNA: TGTGCCAGTAGTGAGACCTGGACAGGGGGCCTGAGCTATGGCTACACCTTC

D: NA
J: TRBJ2-3
V: TRBV29-1
CDR3: CSVERGAGDTQYF
DNA: TGCAGCGTTGAACGGGGGGCGGGAGATACGCAGTATTTT